Below are 4 T cell receptor beta chains sequenced from a single sample in a study of cytomegalovirus exposure and HLA in healthy donors. 60 Vbeta and 13 Jbeta primers were used in PCR. The protocol was immunoSEQ multiplex PCR, while the TCRdb copy is restricted to in-frame clones and leaves out a portion. The sample has about 120,000 clones; 75% are singletons. The specimen sequenced was PBMCs. Receptor source: a woman in her 40s in good health and CMV-seropositive.

The chain links TRBV30 to TRBJ1-5; 7 bases match TRBD1. In germline, CDR1 is GTSNPN, CDR2 SVGIG (reference sequence). The CDR3 has 13 residues. With V trimmed by 0 bases and J by 5 bases, 1 base remained unmatched. Here the CDR3 DNA reads TGTGCCTGGAGTGTCGGGACAGATCAGCCCCAGCATTTT. Protein product: CAWSVGTDQPQHF.

V is TRBV28 and J is TRBJ2-7; 8 bases are a match to TRBD2. This CDR3 comprises 14 residues. Looked up from germline, CDR1 is MDHEN and CDR2 is SYDVKM. Trimming cost V 6 bases and J 7 bases; bases outside gene matches: 11. The CDR3 spells CASSSGTSRLEQYF. CDR3 DNA sequence: TGTGCCAGCAGCTCCGGGACTAGTAGGCTGGAGCAGTACTTC.

The chain recombines TRBV4-1 with TRBJ1-5, with 7 bases lining up with TRBD1. The germline V gene encodes CDR1 MGHRA and CDR2 YSYEKL. V gave up 5 bases and J gave up 11 bases; unmatched junction bases: 3. The CDR3 totals 11 residues. This CDR3 is CASSEGTAQHF. Written as DNA, the CDR3 is TGCGCCAGCAGCGAAGGGACAGCCCAGCATTTT.

This rearrangement joins TRBV27 to TRBJ1-2; D unclear. The V gene's germline CDR1 is MNHEY and CDR2 SMNVEV (reference sequence). V shed 1 base and J shed 3 bases, with 9 bases lying between them. The CDR3 sequence is 14 residues long. This CDR3 is CASSLFTGDYGYTF. The CDR3 region has the DNA TGTGCCAGCAGTTTATTTACCGGAGACTATGGCTACACCTTC.